This T cell receptor beta chain emerged from a study of shared clonotypes between healthy human individuals. CDR1 MNHNS and CDR2 SASEGT come from the germline V gene. The CDR3 length is 13 residues. V was pared by 8 bases and J by 3 bases, with 14 bases between. Sequenced by immunoSEQ multiplex PCR; TCRdb stores in-frame clones only, minus some. The data show more than 2 million clones, 90% to 95% seen once. The naive CD8 subset, CD45RO-negative cells positively selected for CCR7, excluded terminally differentiated effector memory CD45RA+ cells. The sample comprised naive CD8+ T cells from PBMCs. V gene TRBV6-1 combines with J gene TRBJ2-7, with D hard to call. This sequence was found in a man between 18 and 29 years old in good health. Some clones in this sample may be carry-over from other donors' samples. The CDR3, as DNA: TGTGCCAGCTCCGACACAACGAGCTACGAGCAGTACTTC. Protein product: CASSDTTSYEQYF.